This T cell receptor beta chain was captured in a study of T-cell memory formation after mild COVID-19. CDR3 length: 18 amino acids. The V and J ends lost 2 bases and 9 bases respectively, with 23 bases between them. Each CDR3 protein is one row after TCRdb ran MiXCR on the 5' RACE reads. Of about 190,000 distinct CDR3 sequences detected, approximately 16% appear once; the ten largest clones hold roughly 2.3%. The receptor was derived from an adult woman who had mild COVID-19 (a few samples of this study predate the infection). Cell type and time point are not known. The rearrangement links TRBV23-1 to TRBJ1-6; D possibly corresponds to TRBD1 (5 bases). TRBV23-1 is classed as an ORF, of uncertain function. Sequencing used PBMCs or a T cell subset sorted from them (not recorded which). The CDR3 reads CASSQGSSQGPAGSPLHF. CDR3 nucleotide sequence: TGCGCCAGCAGTCAAGGGTCATCGCAGGGTCCCGCGGGTTCACCCCTCCACTTT.